Reported below is one T cell receptor beta chain. Its antigen is unknown. This specimen belongs to a study of OX40 agonist ivuxolimab in advanced cancers. Turning to the study itself: Patients took ivuxolimab, an agonistic anti-OX40 (CD134) antibody. The study's findings and limits: Dosing at 0.1 to 3.0 mg/kg was accompanied by clonal expansion of CD4+ and CD8+ blood T cells by week 6.

The V end lost 3 bases, the J end lost 4 bases, and 10 bases lay between the germline ends. CDR3 size: 13 residues. CDR1 is ENHRY, CDR2 SYGVKD, per germline. Produced via immunoSEQ multiplex PCR; TCRdb's table is partial and in-frame only. Of more than 50,000 clones listed, roughly 89% are singletons. V gene TRBV10-3 combines with J gene TRBJ2-7; maybe TRBD1 (6 bases). This material consisted of CD4+ or CD8+ T cells sorted from blood, taken in a trial of the OX40 agonist ivuxolimab. The clonotype comes from an adult with an advanced solid tumor such as melanoma, head and neck, liver or kidney cancer. CDR3 in amino acids: CAISEQGGYEQYF. The DNA for the CDR3 is TGTGCCATCAGTGAACAGGGCGGTTACGAGCAGTACTTC.